The source of this TCR beta chain is a study of cytomegalovirus exposure and HLA in healthy donors. Broader study findings: Across donors, most TCRs were seen rarely, yet some public ones were widespread.

Generated by immunoSEQ multiplex PCR, the TCRdb table keeps only in-frame clones and is missing some. This table has under 200,000 clones, 90% to 97% appearing once. Trimming pared 2 bases from V and 0 bases from J, leaving 4 bases between. The CDR3 extends over 12 amino acids. Per the germline V gene, CDR1 is SQVTM and CDR2 is ANQGSEA. Concerning this clone itself: Its matching antigen is unknown.

This receptor was identified in a woman aged 18-29 years in good health and CMV-seronegative. The J gene is TRBJ1-1, the V gene TRBV29-1; D unresolved. The sequencing sample was made of PBMCs. CDR3 region: CSVESMNTEAFF. The CDR3 DNA reads as TGCAGCGTTGAATCCATGAACACTGAAGCTTTCTTT.